This TCR beta chain was profiled in a study of sequential checkpoint blockade in melanoma. In the study overall: Randomization was 1:1 between first-line nivolumab→ipilimumab and ipilimumab→nivolumab.

The treatment denotes: randomized to nivolumab then ipilimumab (arm A) or the reverse (arm B). Clones were sequenced by immunoSEQ multiplex PCR, and TCRdb holds only the in-frame ones, with some missing. The profile shows approximately 9,700 clones, 24% of them singletons. Germline CDR1 reads LNHDA; CDR2 reads SQIVND (reference sequence). The CDR3 contains 16 residues. V was pared by 1 base and J by 2 bases, with 7 bases of the junction left unmatched. The rearrangement uses TRBV19 and TRBJ1-1, with 7 bases aligning to TRBD1. This TCR was sampled from a human donor with melanoma. The starting material was tumor tissue (inferred from file names), obtained from a patient given nivolumab and ipilimumab in sequence. In DNA, the CDR3 is TGTGCCAGTAGTATAGGAGGGGACAGAGTAAACACTGAAGCTTTCTTT. Translation gives CASSIGGDRVNTEAFF.